The 21 T cell receptor beta chains below were found in one sample sequenced in a study of control samples from healthy donors and cancer patients. The repertoire was sequenced with immunoSEQ multiplex PCR; TCRdb's copy has only in-frame clones and lacks some. The sample lists about 98,000 clones, about four fifths seen once, with about 10% in the top ten. Sequencing input: blood. The receptor set was obtained from a young woman in good health.

V and J are TRBV5-6 and TRBJ1-2, with a possible D match to TRBD1 (6 bases). V lost 4 bases, J lost 7 bases, and 11 bases lay in between. The germline V gene encodes CDR1 SGHDT and CDR2 YYEEEE. The CDR3 length is 12 residues. The DNA of the CDR3 is TGTGCCAGCAGCGACAACAGGGTTGGCTACACCTTC. Translation gives CASSDNRVGYTF.

The rearrangement links TRBV10-3 to TRBJ1-3, with 8 bases identical to TRBD1. The V and J ends lost 11 bases and 4 bases, in that order; junction bases with no gene match: 7. Germline V gene data show CDR1 as ENHRY and CDR2 as SYGVKD. The CDR3 has 13 amino acids. The CDR3 here is CAATDRAGNTIYF. The CDR3 bases are TGTGCCGCGACGGACAGGGCCGGAAACACCATATATTTT.

CDR3 region: CASSQELNTEAFF. DNA for the CDR3: TGTGCCAGCAGCCAAGAATTGAACACTGAAGCTTTCTTT. This rearrangement joins TRBV14 to TRBJ1-1; no clear D gene. The CDR3 runs to 13 residues. The V gene lost 0 bases and the J gene lost 0 bases, with 2 bases spanning the gap. The V gene's germline CDR1 is SGHDN and CDR2 FVKESK.

The gene calls are TRBV5-4 and TRBJ2-3; D might be TRBD1 or TRBD2, each matching 6 bases. Germline CDR1 SGHNT, CDR2 YYREEE (reference sequence). Trimming removed 4 bases at V and 0 bases at J, with 15 bases between. CDR3 length equals 16 residues. The CDR3 nucleotides read TGTGCCAGCAGCCCCCGGAGGGGGGTAAGCACAGATACGCAGTATTTT. Translating it yields CASSPRRGVSTDTQYF.

This clone occurred a few times. The gene calls are TRBV9 and TRBJ1-2; D call uncertain. There are 12 residues in the CDR3. Germline assignment: CDR1 SGDLS and CDR2 YYNGEE. V was pared by 5 bases and J by 1 base, with 6 bases between. CDR3 bases: TGTGCCAGCAGGGAGATTAACTATGGCTACACCTTC. This translates into CASREINYGYTF.

J is TRBJ2-3 and V is TRBV9; D is undetermined. The V gene's germline CDR1 is SGDLS and CDR2 YYNGEE. This CDR3 region has 11 residues. Trimming removed 0 bases from V and 6 bases from J, with 2 bases in between. The CDR3 nucleotides are TGTGCCAGCAGCGTAGAGGATACGCAGTATTTT. Translation: CASSVEDTQYF.

This chain links TRBV30 with TRBJ2-2; either TRBD1 or TRBD2 may fit D (5 bases each). Per germline, CDR1 GTSNPN and CDR2 SVGIG (reference sequence). This CDR3 comprises 14 residues. V dropped 2 bases and J dropped 3 bases, with 10 bases sitting between them. This CDR3 is CAWSRGSYTGELFF. For the CDR3, the DNA is TGTGCCTGGAGTCGGGGCAGCTACACCGGGGAGCTGTTTTTT.

The gene calls are TRBV6-5 and TRBJ1-5, with TRBD1 as a possible D gene (5 bases). Deletions cut 7 bases from V and 4 bases from J, with 11 bases between. The CDR3 contains 13 residues. The germline CDR1 and CDR2 sequences are MNHEY and SVGAGI. CDR3 bases: TGTGCCAGCAAATTAGGGGAAAATCAGCCCCAGCATTTT. Its translation: CASKLGENQPQHF.

There are many counts of this clone. The rearrangement uses TRBV5-1 and TRBJ2-7, with TRBD1 identical over 7 bases. CDR1 and CDR2 from the germline V gene are SGHRS and YFSETQ. Unmatched junction bases numbered 5, after V lost 4 bases and J lost 1 base. This CDR3 contains 14 residues. This chain's CDR3 is CASSRDSLSYEQYF. CDR3 bases: TGCGCCAGCAGCCGGGACAGCCTATCCTACGAGCAGTACTTC.

The rearrangement joins TRBV10-3 to TRBJ1-3; D perhaps matches TRBD1 (5 bases). Trimming stripped 11 bases from V and 0 bases from J, with 14 bases between. This CDR3 contains 14 residues. CDR1 and CDR2 from the germline V gene are ENHRY and SYGVKD. As DNA, the CDR3 is TGTGCCGCTAGAGGGACGGCCTCTGGAAACACCATATATTTT. This sequence encodes CAARGTASGNTIYF.

Comments on this clone: Other DNA sequences of this sample code for an identical CDR3. V usage is TRBV27 and J usage is TRBJ2-6; D is unclear. This CDR3 is 13 amino acids long. V was shortened by 3 bases and J by 3 bases, with 3 bases between the two germline ends. Germline V gene sequence: CDR1 MNHEY, CDR2 SMNVEV (reference sequence). The CDR3: CASSFSGANVLTF. CDR3 nucleotides: TGTGCCAGCAGTTTTAGTGGGGCCAACGTCCTGACTTTC. Filled out from reference TRBV27 and TRBJ2-6, the complete variable domain reads EAQVTQNPRYLITVTGKKLTVTCSQNMNHEYMSWYRQDPGLGLRQIYYSMNVEVTDKGDVPEGYKVSRKEKRNFPLILESPSPNQTSLYFCASSFSGANVLTFGAGSRLTVL.

The CDR3 DNA sequence: TGTGCCAGTAGTATGAACATGCCGAACACTGAAGCTTTCTTT. Its protein is CASSMNMPNTEAFF. The rearrangement joins TRBV19 to TRBJ1-1; D ambiguous. Between the trimmed V and J ends, which lost 3 bases and 1 base, there was a span of 9 bases. The V gene's germline CDR1 is LNHDA and CDR2 SQIVND (reference sequence). The CDR3 runs 14 residues.

The J gene is TRBJ2-3, the V gene TRBV6-6, with D perhaps TRBD2 (6 bases). The CDR3 is made up of 15 amino acids. Per germline, CDR1 MNHNY and CDR2 SVGAGI (reference sequence). V lost 2 bases to trimming and J lost 1 base, with 10 bases between them. The CDR3 DNA reads as TGTGCCAGCAGTTACCGGACGGGGGGCACAGATACGCAGTATTTT. It specifies CASSYRTGGTDTQYF.

V is TRBV5-1 and J is TRBJ1-1; 10 bases align to TRBD1. V lost 2 bases to trimming and J lost 6 bases; unmatched junction nucleotides: 4. Germline loops: CDR1 SGHRS, CDR2 YFSETQ. CDR3 length: 14 residues. Here the CDR3 reads CASSFGTGVSEAFF. The DNA for the CDR3 is TGCGCCAGCAGCTTCGGGACAGGGGTGTCTGAAGCTTTCTTT.

The J gene is TRBJ2-3, the V gene TRBV6-5; TRBD1 matches 11 bases. V shed 4 bases and J 2 bases; nucleotides not matched to a gene: 5. CDR3 length equals 16 residues. In germline, CDR1 is MNHEY, CDR2 SVGAGI. The CDR3 region has the DNA TGTGCCAGCAGTTTACGGACAGGGGGCAACACAGATACGCAGTATTTT. Its translation is CASSLRTGGNTDTQYF.

The gene calls are TRBV5-1 and TRBJ2-5, with 14 bases matching TRBD2. The length of the CDR3 is 16 residues. CDR1 and CDR2 from the germline V gene are SGHRS and YFSETQ. Unmatched junction bases numbered 6, after V lost 4 bases and J lost 4 bases. In nucleotides, the CDR3 is TGCGCCAGCAGCGTGGGACTAGCGGGGGCTGGAGAGACCCAGTACTTC. It is translated as CASSVGLAGAGETQYF.

The chain joins TRBV7-2 to TRBJ2-7; tentatively, D is TRBD2 (5 bases). V was pared by 2 bases and J by 7 bases, with 9 bases between. The CDR3 loop spans 12 amino acids. Germline assignment: CDR1 SGHTA and CDR2 FQGNSA. This CDR3 is CASSLSQREQYF. DNA for the CDR3: TGTGCCAGCAGCTTAAGCCAGCGGGAGCAGTACTTC.

The rearrangement links TRBV7-8 to TRBJ1-1; D ambiguous. This CDR3 has 15 residues. V was trimmed by 2 bases and J by 3 bases, leaving 13 bases between them. Looked up from germline, CDR1 is SGHVS and CDR2 is FQNEAQ. CDR3 sequence: CASSLRADGYTEAFF. CDR3 coding DNA: TGTGCCAGCAGCTTACGGGCCGACGGTTACACTGAAGCTTTCTTT.

The gene calls are TRBV6-2 or TRBV6-3 and TRBJ1-6, with D possibly being TRBD1 (5 bases). Trimming took off 5 bases at V and 12 bases at J, with 14 bases between the two ends. Germline assignment: CDR1 MNHEY and CDR2 SVGEGT. The length of the CDR3 is 13 residues. The CDR3: CASSPAPGGPLHF. CDR3 nucleotide sequence: TGTGCCAGCAGTCCCGCCCCCGGGGGACCCCTCCACTTT.

This clone has a handful of counts. The J gene is TRBJ2-1, the V gene TRBV7-8; TRBD2 matches 9 bases. This CDR3 comprises 13 residues. Trimming cost V 5 bases and J 8 bases; bases outside gene matches: 4. Germline V gene sequence: CDR1 SGHVS, CDR2 FQNEAQ. The CDR3 DNA reads TGTGCCAGCAGCCCCGGGACTAGCTATGAGCAGTTCTTC. Protein: CASSPGTSYEQFF.

The J gene is TRBJ1-1, the V gene TRBV11-2, with a possible D match to TRBD1 (5 bases). The germline V and J ends were trimmed by 1 base and 4 bases, with 7 bases remaining between them. CDR3 length equals 13 residues. Germline CDR1 SGHAT, CDR2 FQNNGV. CDR3: CASSLGQSTEAFF. The CDR3 coding sequence is TGTGCCAGCAGCTTAGGACAGAGCACTGAAGCTTTCTTT. Together with reference TRBV11-2 and TRBJ1-1, the CDR3 gives the full variable domain: EAGVAQSPRYKIIEKRQSVAFWCNPISGHATLYWYQQILGQGPKLLIQFQNNGVVDDSQLPKDRFSAERLKGVDSTLKIQPAKLEDSAVYLCASSLGQSTEAFFGQGTRLTVV.